This T cell receptor (beta chain) was obtained from a study of metastatic and nonmetastatic thyroid tumors. The CDR3 is made up of 12 amino acids. Germline V gene data show CDR1 as LNHDA and CDR2 as SQIVND (reference sequence). This clone appeared a few times. The antigen is unknown. At one end the junction does not follow the germline gene, possibly because of a read error. The same CDR3 arises from other DNA sequences in this sample as well. Study results and limitations: Reports indicated that malignant thyroid tumors showed significantly higher TCR beta diversity than benign nodules did, in blood and tumor.

Per the original data handling: Building a distant-metastasis classifier for papillary thyroid cancer drew on CDR3 differences across clinicopathological groups. MiXCR re-clonotyped the PCR reads for TCRdb. In this record, the V and J calls reflect TCRdb's handling and not the investigators' own analysis. The sample has tens of thousands of clones; around 10% are singletons. Not a single patient had been given any form of treatment at any point before undergoing thyroid surgery. The sequenced sample consisted of blood. The chain is built from TRBV19 and TRBJ1-2, with 9 bases identical to TRBD1. This sequence originates from a female donor with papillary thyroid cancer or a benign thyroid nodule (not recorded which). Some clones in this sample may be carry-over from other donors' samples. The CDR3 is CTSRTGDYGYTF. The CDR3 region has the DNA TGTACCAGCAGGACAGGGGACTATGGATACACCTTC.